A selection of T cell receptor beta chains follows, all from one sample in a study of T cell repertoires in cytomegalovirus infection. TCRdb ran MiXCR on the reads and lists one entry per CDR3 protein. The repertoire includes roughly 280,000 distinct CDR3 sequences, 12% to 15% of them detected once, and around 8.7% sits in the top ten. The source material was PBMCs. These receptors originate from a human donor in good health (CMV status not recorded). Some clones in this sample may be carry-over from other donors' samples. CDR3s include the opening cysteine and the closing phenylalanine or tryptophan. A D gene is named only where the DNA matches it firmly. Rows give clone size only sometimes, using once, few, many, or a class for an expanded clone.

V gene,clone size,J gene,D gene,CDR3 protein,CDR3 DNA
TRBV3-1,once,TRBJ2-7,TRBD2,CASSQDYRAGEQYF,TGTGCCAGCAGCCAAGACTATCGAGCGGGAGAGCAGTACTTC
TRBV6-1,many,TRBJ1-4,-,CASSYGRFPLSSNEKLFF,TGTGCCAGCAGTTATGGACGTTTCCCCCTGTCATCTAATGAAAAACTGTTTTTT
TRBV29-1,-,TRBJ2-1,TRBD1,CSVPERGDSAIGEQFF,TGCAGCGTTCCAGAGAGAGGGGACAGCGCGATCGGTGAGCAGTTCTTC
TRBV6-1,few,TRBJ1-1,TRBD1,CASSYITGTGHTLNTEAFF,TGTGCCAGCAGTTACATTACCGGGACAGGGCACACTCTGAACACTGAAGCTTTCTTT
TRBV20-1,-,TRBJ2-7,TRBD2,CSAPAGTSGYEQYF,TGCAGTGCCCCCGCCGGGACTAGCGGGTACGAGCAGTACTTC
TRBV7-8,many,TRBJ2-7,TRBD1,CASSSPGTGAYEQYF,TGTGCCAGCAGCTCGCCCGGGACAGGGGCCTACGAGCAGTACTTC
TRBV29-1,-,TRBJ1-2,-,CSAPGGEPSNYGYTF,TGCAGCGCCCCCGGCGGGGAGCCGTCTAACTATGGCTACACCTTC
TRBV7-2,many,TRBJ1-2,-,CASTNGGTGHGYTF,TGTGCCAGCACAAATGGGGGTACGGGGCATGGCTACACCTTC
TRBV20-1,-,TRBJ2-7,TRBD1,CSAEDRASYEQYF,TGCAGTGCCGAGGACAGGGCGTCCTACGAGCAGTACTTC
TRBV7-9,many,TRBJ2-1,-,CASSSPPMSSYNEQFF,TGTGCCAGCAGCTCGCCGCCCATGAGCTCCTACAATGAGCAGTTCTTC
TRBV7-9,many,TRBJ2-3,TRBD2,CASSLIAGGSDTQYF,TGTGCCAGCAGCTTAATAGCGGGAGGTTCAGATACGCAGTATTTT
TRBV7-8,many,TRBJ2-1,-,CASSSQLTYNEQFF,TGTGCCAGCAGCTCCCAACTTACCTACAATGAGCAGTTCTTC
TRBV7-6,many,TRBJ2-7,TRBD1,CASSRQGRTYEQYF,TGTGCCAGCAGCCGACAGGGAAGGACCTACGAGCAGTACTTC
TRBV7-2,many,TRBJ2-5,-,CASSRQVGETQYF,TGTGCCAGCAGCCGCCAGGTTGGGGAGACCCAGTACTTC
TRBV20-1,-,TRBJ1-5,-,CSAREATPSNQPQHF,TGCAGTGCTAGAGAGGCTACCCCCAGCAATCAGCCCCAGCATTTT
TRBV7-2,many,TRBJ2-5,-,CASSRGLETQYF,TGTGCCAGCAGCCGTGGGCTCGAGACCCAGTACTTC
TRBV19,few,TRBJ2-2,-,CASSPRSNTGELFF,TGTGCCAGTAGTCCTCGATCGAACACCGGGGAGCTGTTTTTT
TRBV10-3,many,TRBJ2-3,-,CAISESGAPDTQYF,TGTGCCATCAGTGAGTCCGGCGCCCCGGATACGCAGTATTTT
TRBV7-9,many,TRBJ1-6,-,CASSLDALPLHF,TGTGCCAGCAGCTTAGACGCGCTACCCCTCCACTTT
TRBV28,few,TRBJ2-1,TRBD2,CASSITTSGAYNEQFF,TGTGCCAGCAGTATAACGACTAGCGGGGCGTACAATGAGCAGTTCTTC
TRBV4-1,-,TRBJ2-3,TRBD2,CASSQGPSGTLSDTQYF,TGCGCCAGCAGCCAGGGACCTAGCGGGACGCTTTCAGATACGCAGTATTTT
TRBV29-1,many,TRBJ2-7,-,CSVVPRIAPPYEQYF,TGCAGCGTTGTCCCACGTATCGCCCCACCTTACGAGCAGTACTTC
TRBV20-1,few,TRBJ1-2,-,CSARDTGASFNYGYTF,TGCAGTGCTAGAGATACCGGCGCTTCTTTTAACTATGGCTACACCTTC
TRBV20-1,many,TRBJ1-1,-,CSARSQQGKGAFF,TGCAGTGCTAGATCTCAGCAGGGGAAAGGGGCTTTCTTT
TRBV5-6,-,TRBJ1-5,-,CASSLARTRLDSNQPQHF,TGTGCCAGCAGCTTGGCCCGGACCCGTCTGGATAGCAATCAGCCCCAGCATTTT
TRBV19,many,TRBJ2-1,-,CASSATAAAYNEQFF,TGTGCCAGTAGCGCCACAGCGGCCGCCTACAATGAGCAGTTCTTC
TRBV12-3/TRBV12-4,few,TRBJ1-1,-,CASTPTLQNTEAFF,TGTGCCAGCACACCAACCCTTCAGAACACTGAAGCTTTCTTT
TRBV28,-,TRBJ1-1,-,CASTVLNTEAFF,TGTGCCAGCACGGTATTGAACACTGAAGCTTTCTTT
TRBV20-1,-,TRBJ2-1,-,CSVEGVSYNEQFF,TGCAGTGTGGAGGGAGTTTCTTACAATGAGCAGTTCTTC
TRBV5-6,many,TRBJ1-1,-,CASSWGTEAFF,TGTGCCAGCAGCTGGGGGACAGAAGCTTTCTTT
TRBV4-1,few,TRBJ2-7,-,CASSQDPQEARYTLMGYYEQYF,TGCGCCAGCAGCCAAGATCCTCAGGAGGCAAGATATACCCTAATGGGATACTACGAGCAGTACTTC
TRBV7-2,many,TRBJ1-5,TRBD1,CASSRTGTGQPQHF,TGTGCCAGCAGCCGGACAGGGACCGGTCAGCCCCAGCATTTT
TRBV25-1,-,TRBJ2-5,TRBD1,CASTDRLNQETQYF,TGTGCCAGCACGGACAGGCTTAACCAAGAGACCCAGTACTTC
TRBV20-1,-,TRBJ2-3,-,CSARDYPSTDTQYF,TGCAGTGCTAGGGACTACCCGAGCACAGATACGCAGTATTTT
TRBV5-4,few,TRBJ2-2,TRBD2,CASSLESGGHTGELFF,TGTGCCAGCAGCCTGGAAAGCGGGGGGCACACCGGGGAGCTGTTTTTT
TRBV10-3,-,TRBJ1-1,-,CAIKERSLSNTEAFF,TGTGCCATCAAAGAAAGGTCCTTATCGAACACTGAAGCTTTCTTT
TRBV28,few,TRBJ1-5,-,CASTSTDTSNQPQHF,TGTGCCAGCACCTCGACAGATACCAGCAATCAGCCCCAGCATTTT
TRBV29-1,-,TRBJ2-3,-,CSVGPGLERDTQYF,-
TRBV20-1,few,TRBJ2-1,-,CSAGSGRSGGNEQFF,TGCAGTGCTGGGTCCGGGAGATCGGGTGGGAATGAGCAGTTCTTC
TRBV9,many,TRBJ2-3,TRBD2,CASSVQLAGGPDTQYF,TGTGCCAGCAGCGTTCAACTAGCGGGGGGCCCAGATACGCAGTATTTT
TRBV5-1,few,TRBJ1-1,-,CASSFMGGTEAFF,TGCGCCAGCAGCTTCATGGGTGGCACTGAAGCTTTCTTT
TRBV5-4,many,TRBJ2-3,-,CASSHTAEVTQYF,TGTGCCAGCAGCCATACCGCGGAAGTTACGCAGTATTTT
TRBV18,-,TRBJ1-1,TRBD1,CASSPIPPDRGTEAFF,TGTGCCAGCTCACCGATTCCCCCGGACAGGGGCACTGAAGCTTTCTTT
TRBV7-3,many,TRBJ2-3,TRBD2,CASSHLAGGTDTQYF,TGTGCCAGCAGCCATCTAGCGGGAGGAACAGATACGCAGTATTTT
TRBV14,few,TRBJ2-1,-,CASSYLGGNEQFF,TGTGCCAGCAGCTACCTGGGCGGCAATGAGCAGTTCTTC
TRBV28,-,TRBJ2-7,TRBD1,CASSHHGTGSLGQYF,TGTGCCAGCAGTCACCACGGGACAGGGTCCCTGGGGCAGTACTTC
TRBV7-3,many,TRBJ2-1,TRBD2,CASSSGLAGDNEQFF,TGTGCCAGCAGCTCGGGACTAGCGGGGGACAATGAGCAGTTCTTC
TRBV4-1,-,TRBJ1-5,-,CASSQVPGALSNQPQHF,TGCGCCAGCAGCCAAGTTCCAGGCGCATTGAGCAATCAGCCCCAGCATTTT
TRBV7-2,many,TRBJ1-2,-,CASSLVRGANYGYTF,TGTGCCAGCAGCCTTGTCCGGGGCGCTAACTATGGCTACACCTTC
TRBV2,-,TRBJ2-6,-,CASSITGLLSGANVLTF,TGTGCCAGCAGTATAACAGGGTTACTCTCTGGGGCCAACGTCCTGACTTTC
TRBV19,few,TRBJ1-1,-,CASSIGSRTEAFF,TGTGCCAGTAGTATAGGCTCGCGGACTGAAGCTTTCTTT